This T cell receptor beta chain was found in a study of PD-1 blockade in classical Hodgkin lymphoma. Study-level results: The baseline diversity of complete responders showed similarity to that of newly diagnosed patients.

Trimming at V came to 3 bases and at J to 1 base, leaving 11 bases not matched to a gene. CDR1 and CDR2 from the germline V gene are SGHRS and YFSETQ. The CDR3 has 17 residues. Concerning this clone itself: The antigen is unknown.

All patients relapsed after autologous stem cell transplantation, and brentuximab vedotin exposure varied. Sequencing used immunoSEQ multiplex PCR; TCRdb keeps in-frame clones, though not all of them. The top ten hold just over 9% of the sample, which has 66,000 or so clones, about 64% seen once. Here the sequenced sample was peripheral blood mononuclear cells (PBMCs), taken before the second cycle of nivolumab. The V call is TRBV5-1, the J call TRBJ1-1; 8 nucleotides agree with TRBD1. The receptor was derived from a human donor with classical Hodgkin lymphoma. The CDR3 loop reads CASSSQFQGARNTEAFF. In DNA, the CDR3 is TGCGCCAGCAGCTCGCAATTTCAGGGGGCGAGGAACACTGAAGCTTTCTTT. Looking up the rest from reference TRBV5-1 and TRBJ1-1 gives the full variable domain: KAGVTQTPRYLIKTRGQQVTLSCSPISGHRSVSWYQQTPGQGLQFLFEYFSETQRNKGNFPGRFSGRQFSNSRSEMNVSTLELGDSALYLCASSSQFQGARNTEAFFGQGTRLTVV.